A selection of T cell receptor beta chains follows, all from one sample in a study of CD8+CD57+ T cells in acquired aplastic anemia. TCRdb independently ran MiXCR on the reads; one entry per CDR3 protein. The repertoire holds more than 250,000 distinct CDR3 sequences, with approximately 55% as singletons. Sequenced sample: sorted CD4+, CD8+, or CD8+CD57+ T cells (not recorded which) from PBMCs. The receptors were sampled from a human donor with severe aplastic anemia or a healthy control (not recorded which). CDR3s include the opening cysteine and the closing phenylalanine or tryptophan. D genes are given only for firm matches. Only part of the rows carry a size: once, few, many, or a class if the clone is expanded.

clone_size	d_call	j_call	v_call	cdr3_aa	cdr3_nt
few	-	TRBJ2-6	TRBV19	CASSIVGGSGANVLTF	TGTGCCAGTAGTATAGTTGGAGGATCTGGGGCCAACGTCCTGACTTTC
-	TRBD1	TRBJ2-7	TRBV7-8	CASSLSGQAGEQYF	TGTGCCAGCAGCTTAAGCGGACAGGCGGGCGAGCAGTACTTC
-	-	TRBJ2-6	TRBV20-1	CSVRDRNSGANVLAF	TGCAGTGTTAGAGATCGGAACTCTGGGGCCAACGTCCTGGCTTTC
-	-	TRBJ2-7	TRBV20-1	CSARDLTSSYEQYF	TGCAGTGCTCGTGACTTGACAAGCTCCTACGAGCAGTACTTC
-	TRBD1	TRBJ1-1	TRBV10-3	CATLGQENTEAFF	TGTGCCACCCTGGGACAGGAGAACACTGAAGCTTTCTTT
many	-	TRBJ2-1	TRBV27	CASTSILGNEQFF	TGTGCCAGCACTTCGATACTGGGCAATGAGCAGTTCTTC
many	-	TRBJ2-7	TRBV11-2	CASSLEQSYEQYF	TGTGCCAGCAGCTTGGAGCAATCCTACGAGCAGTACTTC
many	TRBD2	TRBJ2-2	TRBV7-9	CASSFQPGLAFHGELFF	TGTGCCAGCAGCTTCCAACCGGGACTAGCTTTCCACGGGGAGCTGTTTTTT
-	-	TRBJ2-3	TRBV7-2	CASSLDPIGVTDTQYF	TGTGCCAGCAGCTTAGACCCTATTGGGGTTACAGATACGCAGTATTTT
-	TRBD1	TRBJ2-7	TRBV7-2	CASSSRDRGSDEQYF	TGTGCCAGCAGCTCCCGGGACAGGGGGTCGGACGAGCAGTACTTC
few	-	TRBJ2-4	TRBV9	CASSVEGVNIQYF	TGTGCCAGCAGCGTAGAAGGGGTAAACATTCAGTACTTC
-	-	TRBJ1-1	TRBV9	CASSVGINTEAFF	TGTGCCAGCAGCGTAGGTATAAACACTGAAGCTTTCTTT
many	TRBD1	TRBJ2-5	TRBV19	CATSNRGETQYF	TGTGCCACCTCGAACAGGGGTGAGACCCAGTACTTC
many	-	TRBJ1-3	TRBV7-2	CASSLRQSSGNTIYF	TGTGCCAGCAGCTTACGCCAAAGCTCTGGAAACACCATATATTTT
-	-	TRBJ2-7	TRBV11-2	CASSRPDTNSYEQYF	TGTGCCAGCAGTCGACCGGACACCAACTCCTACGAGCAGTACTTC
once	-	TRBJ2-7	TRBV19	CASSMGAGAYEQYF	TGTGCCAGTAGTATGGGGGCAGGTGCTTACGAGCAGTACTTC
-	TRBD2	TRBJ2-2	TRBV7-9	CASSSGLAVGSGELFF	TGTGCCAGCAGCTCGGGACTAGCGGTAGGGAGCGGGGAGCTGTTTTTT
-	TRBD1	TRBJ2-1	TRBV2	CASRMKQGVDEQFF	TGTGCCAGCAGGATGAAACAGGGGGTGGATGAGCAGTTCTTC
many	TRBD1	TRBJ2-1	TRBV11-2	CASSLGGTVYNEQFF	TGTGCCAGCAGCTTAGGTGGGACAGTCTACAATGAGCAGTTCTTC
-	-	TRBJ2-5	TRBV7-9	CASSSSERPETQYF	TGTGCCAGCAGCTCCTCGGAGCGGCCCGAGACCCAGTACTTC
many	-	TRBJ2-7	TRBV7-9	CASSLGSYEQYF	TGTGCCAGCAGCTTAGGGTCCTACGAGCAGTACTTC
many	TRBD1	TRBJ1-1	TRBV4-3	CASSQSGTGFSNTEAFF	TGCGCCAGCAGCCAATCCGGGACAGGTTTTTCGAACACTGAAGCTTTCTTT
many	-	TRBJ1-3	TRBV28	CASSSGASSGNTIYF	TGTGCCAGCAGTTCCGGGGCCTCCTCTGGAAACACCATATATTTT
-	-	TRBJ1-2	TRBV2	CASSSTYGYTF	TGTGCCAGCAGCTCAACCTATGGCTACACCTTC
few	-	TRBJ1-1	TRBV5-6	CASSRSVTEAFF	TGTGCCAGCAGTCGGTCGGTGACTGAAGCTTTCTTT
-	-	TRBJ2-1	TRBV5-1	CASSFRPSSYNEQFF	TGCGCCAGCAGCTTTCGTCCTAGCTCCTACAATGAGCAGTTCTTC
many	TRBD1	TRBJ1-1	TRBV19	CASTEGAGTEAFF	TGTGCCAGTACAGAGGGGGCTGGCACTGAAGCTTTCTTT
-	TRBD1	TRBJ2-3	TRBV4-1	CASSQGRDRGTDTQYF	TGCGCCAGCAGCCAGGGTCGGGACAGGGGCACAGATACGCAGTATTTT
-	TRBD1	TRBJ2-1	TRBV7-2	CASRAGTGGGEQFF	TGTGCCAGCAGAGCCGGGACAGGGGGGGGTGAGCAGTTCTTC
-	TRBD2	TRBJ2-3	TRBV6-4	CASSDLAGITDTQYF	TGTGCCAGCAGTGACTTAGCGGGTATCACAGATACGCAGTATTTT
-	TRBD2	TRBJ2-7	TRBV20-1	CSARVPSGGYEQYF	TGCAGTGCTAGAGTTCCTAGCGGGGGCTACGAGCAGTACTTC
-	TRBD2	TRBJ2-2	TRBV9	CASSEHGGVDTGELFF	TGTGCCAGCAGCGAGCACGGGGGGGTTGACACCGGGGAGCTGTTTTTT
many	-	TRBJ2-7	TRBV6-5	CASRRLPGNPYEQYF	TGTGCCAGCAGACGACTCCCGGGAAACCCCTACGAGCAGTACTTC
-	TRBD2	TRBJ2-7	TRBV9	CASSLGRGGPYEQYF	TGTGCCAGCAGCTTAGGGCGGGGGGGCCCCTACGAGCAGTACTTC
-	-	TRBJ2-3	TRBV14	CASSQSVTQYF	TGTGCCAGCAGCCAATCCGTTACGCAGTATTTT
once	-	TRBJ1-1	TRBV19	CASGIYSGTEAFF	TGTGCCAGTGGTATTTACAGTGGCACTGAAGCTTTCTTT
-	TRBD1	TRBJ2-2	TRBV5-1	CASSTGGISSGELFF	TGCGCCAGCAGCACAGGGGGGATATCTTCCGGGGAGCTGTTTTTT
-	-	TRBJ2-1	TRBV24-1	CATSAVGFNEQFF	TGTGCCACCAGTGCGGTAGGTTTCAATGAGCAGTTCTTC
-	-	TRBJ2-2	TRBV7-9	CASSLQQGGTGELFF	TGCGCCAGCAGCCTACAACAGGGTGGCACCGGGGAGCTGTTTTTT
once	-	TRBJ2-7	TRBV15	CATSRGWEYF	TGTGCCACCAGCAGAGGCTGGGAGTACTTC
-	-	TRBJ2-7	TRBV2	CASSQSRGRTYEQYF	TGCGCCAGCAGCCAGAGCAGGGGCCGGACCTACGAGCAGTACTTC
many	-	TRBJ2-1	TRBV12-5	CASNHRDPYNEQFF	TGTGCTAGTAATCACAGGGACCCATACAATGAGCAGTTCTTC
once	-	TRBJ2-2	TRBV18	CASSPPNHRTLNTGELFF	TGTGCCAGCTCACCACCGAATCACAGGACATTGAACACCGGGGAGCTGTTTTTT
-	TRBD1	TRBJ1-1	TRBV19	CASSMLGQGAQTEAFF	TGTGCCAGTAGTATGTTGGGACAGGGGGCGCAGACTGAAGCTTTCTTT
-	TRBD1	TRBJ1-1	TRBV7-2	CASSLGGQIGTEAFF	TGTGCCAGCAGCTTGGGGGGACAGATAGGCACTGAAGCTTTCTTT
-	-	TRBJ2-1	TRBV6-6	CATVVGNNEQFF	TGTGCCACGGTCGTGGGAAACAATGAGCAGTTCTTC
-	-	TRBJ2-6	TRBV7-9	CASSLRPGLGANVLTF	TGTGCCAGCAGCTTAAGGCCAGGGCTAGGGGCCAACGTCCTGACTTTC
-	-	TRBJ2-6	TRBV20-1	CSASPGRGANVLTF	TGCAGTGCTAGTCCCGGGAGAGGGGCCAACGTCCTGACTTTC